This T cell receptor beta chain is drawn from a study of blood T cell repertoires in COVID-19. In the authors' methods: Amplification with reference gene primers provided the estimates of nucleated cell counts. Assay: immunoSEQ multiplex PCR; the TCRdb copy retains only in-frame clones and omits some. V and J calls and clone size follow that table, whereas D and trimming were derived from the DNA. The top ten hold less than 15% of the sample, which has about 26,000 clones, around 86% seen once. The V gene end was trimmed by 0 bases and the J gene end by 2 bases; junction bases not matched to a gene: 5. The CDR3 has 16 amino acids. Germline V gene sequence: CDR1 SGHRS, CDR2 YFSETQ.

Sequenced input: peripheral blood. This sequence joins TRBV5-1 and TRBJ2-3, with 8 bases aligning to TRBD1. The TCR sequence derives from a human donor in a cohort sampled during active COVID-19. The donor label of this sample is uncertain. Written as DNA, the CDR3 is TGCGCCAGCAGCTTGGAAAGTCAGGGGGCCACAGATACGCAGTATTTT. Its protein product is CASSLESQGATDTQYF.